These 3 T cell receptor beta chains came from one sample sequenced in a study of long-term antiretroviral therapy in people with HIV. Run at survey level, the immunoSEQ assay was version v3.0. Repertoires were generated with immunoSEQ multiplex PCR, while TCRdb's copy carries only in-frame clones and drops some. The sample carries about 23,000 clones, 82% recorded once. The sequences come from unsorted PBMCs, collected 0.3 years after starting antiretroviral therapy. The source of these receptors is a man aged 50-60 years with HIV.

This clone was detected a few times. The V gene is TRBV7-9, the J gene TRBJ1-1; no firm D call. This CDR3 region has 14 residues. V was cut by 1 base and J by 0 bases, with 6 bases left in between. The V gene's germline CDR1 is SEHNR and CDR2 FQNEAQ (reference sequence). Written as DNA, the CDR3 is TGTGCCAGCAGCTTAGTGACGGTGAACACTGAAGCTTTCTTT. It is translated as CASSLVTVNTEAFF.

This rearrangement joins TRBV30 to TRBJ2-3; no clear D. V dropped 4 bases and J dropped 5 bases, with 7 bases sitting between them. Germline CDR1 and CDR2: GTSNPN and SVGIG (reference sequence). The CDR3 covers 11 residues. The CDR3 is CAWTSLDTQYF. For the CDR3, the DNA is TGTGCCTGGACTTCCCTAGATACGCAGTATTTT.

The chain uses TRBV5-1 and TRBJ2-1; no definite D call. The CDR3 is 13 residues long. The germline V gene encodes CDR1 SGHRS and CDR2 YFSETQ. V was clipped by 0 bases and J by 7 bases, with 8 bases between them. CDR3 sequence reads: CASSLEGLNEQFF. CDR3 sequence (DNA): TGCGCCAGCAGCTTGGAGGGTCTTAATGAGCAGTTCTTC.